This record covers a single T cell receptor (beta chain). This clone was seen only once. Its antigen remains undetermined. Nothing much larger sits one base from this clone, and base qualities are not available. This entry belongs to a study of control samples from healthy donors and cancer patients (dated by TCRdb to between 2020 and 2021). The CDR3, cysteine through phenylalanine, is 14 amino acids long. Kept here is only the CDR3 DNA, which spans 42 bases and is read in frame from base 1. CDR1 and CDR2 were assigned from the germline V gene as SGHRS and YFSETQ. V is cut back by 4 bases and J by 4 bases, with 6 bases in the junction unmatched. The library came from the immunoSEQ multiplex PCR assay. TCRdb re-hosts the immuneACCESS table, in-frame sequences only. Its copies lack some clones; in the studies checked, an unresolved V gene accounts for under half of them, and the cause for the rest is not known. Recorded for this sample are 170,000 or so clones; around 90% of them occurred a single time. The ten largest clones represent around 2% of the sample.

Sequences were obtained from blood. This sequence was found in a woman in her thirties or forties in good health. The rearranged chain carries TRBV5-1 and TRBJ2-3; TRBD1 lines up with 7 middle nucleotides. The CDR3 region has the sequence CASSTGTEADTQYF. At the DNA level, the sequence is TGCGCCAGCAGCACCGGGACAGAAGCAGATACGCAGTATTTT.